These 15 T cell receptor beta chains were all obtained from the same sample, sequenced in a study of shared clonotypes between healthy human individuals. Libraries were prepared by immunoSEQ multiplex PCR; TCRdb keeps only in-frame clonotypes and omits some of them. The table shows some 2,000,000 clones, with 95% occurring only once. Sequencing was done on a sample of naive CD4+ T cells sorted from blood. This sample's subset: CD45RA+ positively selected. These receptors all stem from a man younger than 35 in good health.

The chain employs TRBV6-4 and TRBJ2-7; TRBD2 might be the D (5 bases). Germline assignment: CDR1 MRHNA and CDR2 SNTAGT. V was trimmed by 6 bases and J by 2 bases, leaving 17 bases between them. This CDR3 comprises 15 residues. This CDR3 reads CASSYEDSAAYEQYF. The DNA of the CDR3 is TGTGCCAGCAGCTATGAGGACTCAGCCGCCTACGAGCAGTACTTC.

The gene calls are TRBV9 and TRBJ1-1; D is perhaps TRBD1 (6 bases). This CDR3 comprises 15 residues. V was shortened by 1 base and J by 0 bases, with 10 bases between the two germline ends. Per the germline V gene, CDR1 is SGDLS and CDR2 is YYNGEE. CDR3 amino acids: CASSVRTDLNTEAFF. CDR3 nucleotide sequence: TGTGCCAGCAGCGTACGGACAGACCTGAACACTGAAGCTTTCTTT.

This rearrangement joins TRBV29-1 to TRBJ2-7; D gene uncertain. Germline CDR1 and CDR2: SQVTM and ANQGSEA. The ends were cut back, 6 bases at V and 0 bases at J, with 9 bases in the middle. CDR3 length equals 12 residues. The chain's CDR3 is CSVQFLSYEQYF. CDR3 in DNA: TGCAGCGTACAGTTCCTCTCCTACGAGCAGTACTTC.

Concerning this clone: The sample contains more than one DNA sequence encoding this CDR3. This chain links TRBV6-5 with TRBJ2-7; the D gene could be TRBD1 or TRBD2 (5 bases each). The V end lost 0 bases, the J end lost 2 bases, and 11 bases lay between the germline ends. Germline CDR1 and CDR2: MNHEY and SVGAGI. The CDR3 totals 15 residues. The CDR3 protein is CASSYSRGAPYEQYF. The CDR3 nucleotides are TGTGCCAGCAGTTACTCGAGGGGAGCCCCCTACGAGCAGTACTTC.

The chain recombines TRBV6-5 with TRBJ2-7, with TRBD1 matching over 9 bases. V shed 7 bases and J 4 bases; nucleotides not matched to a gene: 8. This CDR3 has 14 amino acids. CDR1 is MNHEY and CDR2 is SVGAGI in the germline V gene. The CDR3, as DNA: TGTGCCAGCACCACAGGGGGCGGGACTTACGAGCAGTACTTC. It is translated as CASTTGGGTYEQYF.

J is TRBJ1-3 and V is TRBV6-5; D uncertain. V lost 7 bases and J lost 4, with 8 bases in between. This CDR3 is 12 amino acids long. Per the germline V gene, CDR1 is MNHEY and CDR2 is SVGAGI. The CDR3 loop reads CASKEGGNTIYF. The CDR3 coding sequence is TGTGCCAGCAAAGAGGGCGGAAACACCATATATTTT.

The V call is TRBV5-1, the J call TRBJ1-1; the D is unclear. Per germline, CDR1 SGHRS and CDR2 YFSETQ. The CDR3 covers 14 residues. The V end was cut by 3 bases, the J end by 1 base, with 10 bases between. CDR3 in DNA: TGCGCCAGCAGCTCCACCCTCTCGAACACTGAAGCTTTCTTT. Amino acids: CASSSTLSNTEAFF.

The chain carries TRBV18 and TRBJ1-6; 11 bases agree with TRBD1. With 5 bases clipped from V and 10 bases from J, the junction kept 7 bases outside the gene matches. CDR3 length: 15 amino acids. Germline CDR1 is KGHSH and CDR2 is LQKENI. The CDR3 DNA is TGTGCCAGCTCATCAGGACAGGGGGCGCGATCACCCCTCCACTTT. Translated: CASSSGQGARSPLHF.

V and J are TRBV10-3 and TRBJ2-1; the match to TRBD2 covers 9 bases. With 0 bases clipped from V and 5 bases from J, the junction kept 5 bases outside the gene matches. Germline loops: CDR1 ENHRY, CDR2 SYGVKD. This CDR3 is built from 16 residues. The CDR3 here is CAISESQRGENNEQFF. The CDR3 DNA reads TGTGCCATCAGTGAGTCCCAGCGGGGGGAAAACAATGAGCAGTTCTTC.

This clone was observed once. The gene calls are TRBV30 and TRBJ2-2; no reliable D call. Germline V CDR1 and CDR2: GTSNPN, SVGIG (reference sequence). The CDR3 contains 16 residues. The germline V and J ends were trimmed by 5 bases and 4 bases, with 20 bases remaining between them. The CDR3 nucleotides are TGTGCCTGGTCCCTAGGTAAAGGTCCGGGCACCGGGGAGCTGTTTTTT. It is translated as CAWSLGKGPGTGELFF.

V gene TRBV28 combines with J gene TRBJ1-2; D may be TRBD1 (5 bases). The CDR3 contains 12 residues. Germline CDR1 is MDHEN and CDR2 is SYDVKM. The ends were cut back, 11 bases at V and 2 bases at J, with 12 bases in the middle. For the CDR3, the DNA is TGTGCCGCCACGACAGCAAACTATGGCTACACCTTC. Translating it yields CAATTANYGYTF.

The J gene is TRBJ1-2, the V gene TRBV11-2; perhaps TRBD1 as D (6 bases). Per the germline V gene, CDR1 is SGHAT and CDR2 is FQNNGV. This CDR3 is built from 14 residues. V was pared by 3 bases and J by 7 bases, with 15 bases between. DNA for the CDR3: TGTGCCAGCAGCTTGGGGGCAGGGAGTAGTGGCTACACCTTC. Translating it yields CASSLGAGSSGYTF.

The CDR3 sequence: CASSPTSGGADTQYF. For the CDR3, the DNA is TGTGCCAGCAGCCCGACTAGCGGGGGGGCAGATACGCAGTATTTT. This chain links TRBV7-2 with TRBJ2-3; 14 bases line up with TRBD2. CDR3 length: 15 amino acids. V lost 5 bases to trimming and J lost 4 bases; unmatched junction nucleotides: 2. Germline CDR1 is SGHTA and CDR2 is FQGNSA.

This clone was recorded only once. The CDR3 DNA is TGTGCCAGCAGCTTGCGGAGAAATGGAAACACCATATATTTT. Its protein is CASSLRRNGNTIYF. The chain links TRBV7-6 to TRBJ1-3; the D is unclear. Germline V gene lookup returns CDR1 SGHVS and CDR2 FNYEAQ. This CDR3 is 14 amino acids long. With 3 bases removed from V and 3 bases from J, the gap between germline ends came to 9 bases.

CDR3 loop: CASSLRPRVDSGEQYF. The CDR3 DNA reads as TGTGCCAGCAGCCTTCGCCCCCGAGTAGACTCTGGCGAGCAGTACTTC. The chain has TRBV11-2 and TRBJ2-5, with D uncertain. The tail of the sequence fits TRBJ2-7 better, so the J call may be wrong. Germline-derived CDR1 and CDR2 are SGHAT and FQNNGV. This CDR3 comprises 16 residues.